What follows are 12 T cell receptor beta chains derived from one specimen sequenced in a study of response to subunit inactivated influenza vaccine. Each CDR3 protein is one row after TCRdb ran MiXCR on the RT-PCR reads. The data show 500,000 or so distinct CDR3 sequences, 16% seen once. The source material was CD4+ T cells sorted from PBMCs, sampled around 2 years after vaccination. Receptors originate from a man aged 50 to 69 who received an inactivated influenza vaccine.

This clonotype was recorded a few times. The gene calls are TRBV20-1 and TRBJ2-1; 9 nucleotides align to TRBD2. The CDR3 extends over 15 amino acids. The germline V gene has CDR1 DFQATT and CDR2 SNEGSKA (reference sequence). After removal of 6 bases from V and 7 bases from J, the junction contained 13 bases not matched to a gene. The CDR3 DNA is TGCAGTGCGGGACGGCCTAGCGGGATTCGGAATGAGCAGTTCTTC. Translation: CSAGRPSGIRNEQFF.

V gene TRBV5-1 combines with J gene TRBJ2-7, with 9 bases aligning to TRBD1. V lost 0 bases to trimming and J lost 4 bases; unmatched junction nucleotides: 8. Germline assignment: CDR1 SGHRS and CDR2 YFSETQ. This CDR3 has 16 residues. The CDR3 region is CASSLGSGTGSYEQYF. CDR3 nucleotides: TGCGCCAGCAGCTTGGGATCCGGGACAGGGTCGTACGAGCAGTACTTC.

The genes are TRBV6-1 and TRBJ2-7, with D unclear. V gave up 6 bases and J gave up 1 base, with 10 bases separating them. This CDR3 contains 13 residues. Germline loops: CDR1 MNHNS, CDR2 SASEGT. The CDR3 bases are TGTGCCAGCAGCACGACACTTTCCTACGAGCAGTACTTC. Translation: CASSTTLSYEQYF.

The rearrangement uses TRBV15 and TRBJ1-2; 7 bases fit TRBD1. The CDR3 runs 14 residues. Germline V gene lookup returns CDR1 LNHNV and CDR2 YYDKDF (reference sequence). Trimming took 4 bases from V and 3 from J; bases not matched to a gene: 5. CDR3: CATSNGTVYYGYTF. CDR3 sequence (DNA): TGTGCCACCAGCAACGGGACAGTTTACTATGGCTACACCTTC.

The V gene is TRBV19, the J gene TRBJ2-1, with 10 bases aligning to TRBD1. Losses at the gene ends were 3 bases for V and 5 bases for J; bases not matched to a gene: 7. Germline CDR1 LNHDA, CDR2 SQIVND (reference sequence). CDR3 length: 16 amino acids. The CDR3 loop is CASSILRDRGHNEQFF. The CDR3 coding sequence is TGTGCCAGTAGTATCCTGAGGGACAGGGGCCACAATGAGCAGTTCTTC.

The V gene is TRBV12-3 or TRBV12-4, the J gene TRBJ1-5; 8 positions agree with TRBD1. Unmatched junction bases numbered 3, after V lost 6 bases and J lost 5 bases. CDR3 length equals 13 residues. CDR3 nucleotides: TGTGCCAGCAGACCGACAGGGGATCAGCCCCAGCATTTT. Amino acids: CASRPTGDQPQHF.

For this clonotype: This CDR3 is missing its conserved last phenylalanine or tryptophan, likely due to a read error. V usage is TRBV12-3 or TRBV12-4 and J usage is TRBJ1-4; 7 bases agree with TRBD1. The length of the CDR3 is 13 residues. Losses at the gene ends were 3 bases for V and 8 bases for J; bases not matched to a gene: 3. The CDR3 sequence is CASSFNRGEKLFL. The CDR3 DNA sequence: TGTGCCAGCAGTTTTAACAGGGGCGAAAAACTGTTTCTT.

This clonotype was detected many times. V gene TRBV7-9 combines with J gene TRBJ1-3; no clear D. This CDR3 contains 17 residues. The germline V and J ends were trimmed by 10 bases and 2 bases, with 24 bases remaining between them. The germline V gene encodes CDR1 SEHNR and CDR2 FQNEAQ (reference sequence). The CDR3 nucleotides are TGTGCCACCACAAGGGCCCTGGGCCCCCTCCCTGGAAACACCATATATTTT. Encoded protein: CATTRALGPLPGNTIYF.

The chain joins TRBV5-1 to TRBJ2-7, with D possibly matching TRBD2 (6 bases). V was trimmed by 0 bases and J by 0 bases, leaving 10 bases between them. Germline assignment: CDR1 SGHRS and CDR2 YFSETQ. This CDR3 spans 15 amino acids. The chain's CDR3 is CASSLVSGSSYEQYF. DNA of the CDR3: TGCGCCAGCAGCTTGGTGTCCGGGAGCTCCTACGAGCAGTACTTC.

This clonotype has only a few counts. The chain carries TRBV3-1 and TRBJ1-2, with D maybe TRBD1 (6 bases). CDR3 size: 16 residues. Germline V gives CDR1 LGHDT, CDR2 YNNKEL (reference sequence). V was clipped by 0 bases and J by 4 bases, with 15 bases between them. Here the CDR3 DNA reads TGTGCCAGCAGCCAAGATATGACAGGCCTCTTCTATGGCTACACCTTC. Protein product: CASSQDMTGLFYGYTF. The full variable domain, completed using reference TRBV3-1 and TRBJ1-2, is DTAVSQTPKYLVTQMGNDKSIKCEQNLGHDTMYWYKQDSKKFLKIMFSYNNKELIINETVPNRFSPKSPDKAHLNLHINSLELGDSAVYFCASSQDMTGLFYGYTFGSGTRLTVV.

CDR3 in amino acids: CAISAIGYEQYF. CDR3 bases: TGTGCCATCAGTGCGATAGGCTACGAGCAGTACTTC. The chain joins TRBV10-3 to TRBJ2-7, with D unclear. Trimming left V 4 bases short and J 3 bases short, with 7 bases between. Germline assignment: CDR1 ENHRY and CDR2 SYGVKD. The CDR3 extends over 12 amino acids.

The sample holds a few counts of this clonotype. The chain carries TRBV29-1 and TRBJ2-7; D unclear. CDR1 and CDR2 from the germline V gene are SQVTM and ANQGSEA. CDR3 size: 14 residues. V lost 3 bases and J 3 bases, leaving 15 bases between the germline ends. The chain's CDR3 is CSVDVMGGDYEQYF. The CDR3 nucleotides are TGCAGCGTTGACGTGATGGGTGGGGACTACGAGCAGTACTTC.